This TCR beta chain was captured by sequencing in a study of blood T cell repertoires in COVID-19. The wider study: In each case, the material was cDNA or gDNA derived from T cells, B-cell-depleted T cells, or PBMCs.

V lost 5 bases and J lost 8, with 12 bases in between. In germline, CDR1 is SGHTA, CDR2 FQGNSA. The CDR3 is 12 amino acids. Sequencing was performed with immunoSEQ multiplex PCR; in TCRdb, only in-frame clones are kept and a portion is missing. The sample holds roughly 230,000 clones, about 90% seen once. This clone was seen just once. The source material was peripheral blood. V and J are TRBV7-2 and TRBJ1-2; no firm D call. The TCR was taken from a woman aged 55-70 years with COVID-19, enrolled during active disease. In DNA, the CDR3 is TGTGCCAGCAGCCCCCCTGGGGAGGGCTACACCTTC. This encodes CASSPPGEGYTF.